A selection of T cell receptor beta chains follows, all from one sample in a study of T cell changes during pregnancy in multiple sclerosis. The repertoire was sequenced with immunoSEQ multiplex PCR; TCRdb's copy has only in-frame clones and lacks some. The profile shows roughly 46,000 clones, around four fifths of them singletons. The material was CD4+ T cells from peripheral blood mononuclear cells, obtained before pregnancy. The receptors shown here come from a female donor with multiple sclerosis, enrolled in a pregnancy study. Both conserved end residues are part of each CDR3. A D gene is named only where the DNA matches it firmly. Not all rows give a size; the values are once, few, many and, for expanded clones, a class.

j_call d_call v_call clone_size cdr3_aa cdr3_nt
TRBJ1-6 TRBD1 TRBV5-1 . CASSLVGQANSPLHF TGCGCCAGCAGCTTGGTTGGACAGGCAAATTCACCCCTCCACTTT
TRBJ1-5 . TRBV4-3 . CASSHLYSNQPQHF TGCGCCAGCAGCCACCTATATAGCAATCAGCCCCAGCATTTT
TRBJ2-2 . TRBV7-6 . CASSLIAGTNTGELFF TGTGCCAGCAGCTTAATTGCAGGAACGAACACCGGGGAGCTGTTTTTT
TRBJ1-1 . TRBV23-1 . CASSQFGPTVLNTEAFF TGCGCCAGCAGTCAATTCGGGCCGACAGTATTAAACACTGAAGCTTTCTTT
TRBJ1-2 TRBD1 TRBV6-6 . CASSRSGTGWENGYTF TGTGCCAGCAGCCGTTCCGGGACAGGGTGGGAAAATGGCTACACCTTC
TRBJ1-2 . TRBV6-6 few CASRDGGEYNYGYTF TGTGCCAGCAGAGACGGGGGGGAATACAACTATGGCTACACCTTC
TRBJ2-7 TRBD1 TRBV11-2 . CASSNRQGANEQYF TGTGCCAGCAGCAACCGACAGGGGGCTAACGAGCAGTACTTC
TRBJ1-1 TRBD1 TRBV5-1 . CASSPQGANTEAFF TGCGCCAGCAGCCCACAGGGGGCGAACACTGAAGCTTTCTTT
TRBJ1-6 TRBD1 TRBV5-8 . CASSHTGTGTYNSPLHF TGTGCCAGCAGCCACACGGGGACAGGAACCTATAATTCACCCCTCCACTTT
TRBJ1-4 TRBD1 TRBV18 . CASSFAGTGGEKLFF TGTGCCAGCTCATTCGCCGGGACAGGAGGGGAAAAACTGTTTTTT
TRBJ1-5 . TRBV2 . CASRRTSGGNQPQHF TGTGCCAGCAGGAGGACCTCGGGGGGCAATCAGCCCCAGCATTTT
TRBJ2-1 TRBD2 TRBV7-3 . CASSRLSGGSYNEQFF TGTGCCAGCAGCCGACTGAGCGGGGGGTCCTACAATGAGCAGTTCTTC
TRBJ2-1 TRBD2 TRBV10-3 once CAISERTSGRAEQFF TGTGCCATCAGCGAAAGGACTAGCGGGAGGGCTGAGCAGTTCTTC
TRBJ1-2 TRBD1 TRBV7-2 few CASSLGGQNGYTF TGTGCCAGCAGCTTAGGGGGACAGAATGGCTACACCTTC
TRBJ2-2 . TRBV27 . CASSTRREAGELFF TGTGCCAGCAGCACGAGGAGAGAGGCCGGGGAGCTGTTTTTT
TRBJ1-2 . TRBV30 . CAWTPTTESYTF TGTGCCTGGACCCCGACGACGGAGAGCTACACCTTC
TRBJ2-3 . TRBV7-9 . CASSLGRNGDTQYF TGTGCCAGCAGCTTGGGGCGCAACGGGGATACGCAGTATTTT
TRBJ1-1 . TRBV9 few CASDYLQGSTEAFF TGTGCCAGCGACTACCTTCAGGGGAGCACTGAAGCTTTCTTT
TRBJ2-7 TRBD2 TRBV9 . CASSTGLAPTYEQYF TGTGCCAGCAGCACGGGACTAGCGCCTACCTACGAGCAGTACTTC
TRBJ1-1 TRBD1 TRBV7-3 . CASSSLGQGATEAFF TGTGCCAGCAGCTCCCTAGGACAGGGGGCGACTGAAGCTTTCTTT
TRBJ2-1 TRBD2 TRBV13 . CASRGTSGHNEQFF TGTGCCAGCCGTGGGACTAGCGGACACAATGAGCAGTTCTTC
TRBJ1-1 . TRBV5-1 . CASSLGSLENTEAFF TGCGCCAGCAGCTTGGGTAGTCTTGAGAACACTGAAGCTTTCTTT
TRBJ2-3 . TRBV2 . CASSPAEGTDTQYF TGTGCCAGCAGCCCCGCCGAGGGCACAGATACGCAGTATTTT
TRBJ2-7 TRBD2 TRBV6-5 . CASSYFGTSEENF TGTGCCAGCAGTTACTTTGGGACTAGCGAAGAAAACTTC